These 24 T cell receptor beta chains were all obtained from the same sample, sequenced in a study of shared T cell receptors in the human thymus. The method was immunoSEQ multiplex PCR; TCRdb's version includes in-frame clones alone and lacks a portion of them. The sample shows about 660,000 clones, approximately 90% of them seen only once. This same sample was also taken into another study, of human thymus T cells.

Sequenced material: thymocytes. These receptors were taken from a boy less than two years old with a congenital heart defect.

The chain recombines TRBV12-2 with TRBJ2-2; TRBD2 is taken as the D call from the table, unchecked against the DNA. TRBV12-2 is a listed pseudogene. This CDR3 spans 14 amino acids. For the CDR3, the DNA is TGTGCAAGTCGCTTATTGCCGGAGGCCGGGGAGCTGTTTTTT. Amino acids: CASRLLPEAGELFF.

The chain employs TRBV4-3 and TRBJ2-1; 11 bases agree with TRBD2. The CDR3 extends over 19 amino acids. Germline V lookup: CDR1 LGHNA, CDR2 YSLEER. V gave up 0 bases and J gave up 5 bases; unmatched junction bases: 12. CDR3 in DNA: TGCGCCAGCAGCCAAGATCAAGGTAGCGGGAGGGCCTACAACAATGAGCAGTTCTTC. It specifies CASSQDQGSGRAYNNEQFF.

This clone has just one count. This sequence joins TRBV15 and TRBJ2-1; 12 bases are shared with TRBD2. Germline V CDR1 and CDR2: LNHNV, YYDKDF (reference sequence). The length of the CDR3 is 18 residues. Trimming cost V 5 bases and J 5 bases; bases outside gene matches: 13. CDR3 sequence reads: CATSGSSGRALSNNEQFF. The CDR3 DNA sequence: TGTGCCACCAGCGGATCTAGCGGGAGGGCCCTGTCAAACAATGAGCAGTTCTTC.

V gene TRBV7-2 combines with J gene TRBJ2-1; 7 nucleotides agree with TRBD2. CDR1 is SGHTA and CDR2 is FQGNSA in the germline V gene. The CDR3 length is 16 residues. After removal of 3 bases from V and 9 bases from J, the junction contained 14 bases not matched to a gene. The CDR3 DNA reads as TGTGCCAGCAGCTTCCGTTTACCGGGACTAAAGACTGAGCAGTTCTTC. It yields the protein CASSFRLPGLKTEQFF.

This CDR3 is CASSLRPHEGTDTQYF. CDR3 nucleotide sequence: TGTGCCAGCAGCCTACGACCCCACGAGGGCACAGATACGCAGTATTTT. The rearrangement uses TRBV7-9 and TRBJ2-3; D is unclear. Germline V CDR1 and CDR2: SEHNR, FQNEAQ (reference sequence). The CDR3 contains 16 residues. The V end was cut by 5 bases, the J end by 1 base, with 16 bases between.

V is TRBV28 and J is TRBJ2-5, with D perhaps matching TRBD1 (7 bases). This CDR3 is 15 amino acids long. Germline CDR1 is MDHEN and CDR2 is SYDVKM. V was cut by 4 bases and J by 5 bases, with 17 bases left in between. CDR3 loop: CASSCGTDLRETQYF. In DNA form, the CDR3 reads TGTGCCAGCAGTTGCGGGACAGATCTTCGGGAGACCCAGTACTTC.

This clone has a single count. The CDR3 loop reads CASSLIPPGQGTLNANTGELFF. The CDR3 DNA reads as TGTGCCAGCAGCTTAATACCCCCGGGACAGGGGACCCTCAATGCGAACACCGGGGAGCTGTTTTTT. The chain uses TRBV7-4 and TRBJ2-2, with 10 nucleotides matching TRBD1. Germline V CDR1 and CDR2: SGHVT, SQSDAQ. The CDR3 has 22 amino acids. After removal of 2 bases from V and 0 bases from J, the junction contained 18 bases not matched to a gene. Full variable domain (rest looked up from reference TRBV7-4 and TRBJ2-2): GAGVSQSPRYKVAKRGRDVALRCDSISGHVTLYWYRQTLGQGSEVLTYSQSDAQRDKSGRPSGRFSAERPERSVSTLKIQRTEQGDSAVYLCASSLIPPGQGTLNANTGELFFGEGSRLTVL.

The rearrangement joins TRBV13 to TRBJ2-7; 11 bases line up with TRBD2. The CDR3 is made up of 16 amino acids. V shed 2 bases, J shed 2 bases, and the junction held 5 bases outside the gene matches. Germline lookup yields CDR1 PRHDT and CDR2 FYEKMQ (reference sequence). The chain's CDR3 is CASSLLAGGRTYEQYF. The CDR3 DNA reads TGTGCCAGCAGCTTACTAGCGGGAGGCCGTACCTACGAGCAGTACTTC.

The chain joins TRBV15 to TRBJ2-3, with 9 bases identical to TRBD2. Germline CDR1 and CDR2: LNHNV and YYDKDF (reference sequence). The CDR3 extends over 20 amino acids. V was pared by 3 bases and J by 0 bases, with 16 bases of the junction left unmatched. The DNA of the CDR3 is TGTGCCACCAGCAGGGGATCGGCCACCGGACTAGCGTCTAGCACAGATACGCAGTATTTT. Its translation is CATSRGSATGLASSTDTQYF.

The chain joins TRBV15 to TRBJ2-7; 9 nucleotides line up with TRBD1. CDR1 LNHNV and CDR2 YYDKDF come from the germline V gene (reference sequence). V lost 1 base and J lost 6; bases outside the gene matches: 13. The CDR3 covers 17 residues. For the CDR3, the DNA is TGTGCCACCAGCAGAGGCGTTGTGGGACAGGGTCGACGCGAGCAGTACTTC. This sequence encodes CATSRGVVGQGRREQYF.

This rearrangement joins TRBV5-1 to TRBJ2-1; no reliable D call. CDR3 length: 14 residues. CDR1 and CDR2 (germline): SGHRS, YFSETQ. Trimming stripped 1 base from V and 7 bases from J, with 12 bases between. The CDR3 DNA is TGCGCCAGCAGCTTGAAGCGCCCTAGGAATGAGCAGTTCTTC. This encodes CASSLKRPRNEQFF.

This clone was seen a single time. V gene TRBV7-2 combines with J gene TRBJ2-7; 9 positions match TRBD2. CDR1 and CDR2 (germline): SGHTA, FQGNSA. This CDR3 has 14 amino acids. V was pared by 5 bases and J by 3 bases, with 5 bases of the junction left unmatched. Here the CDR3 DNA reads TGTGCCAGCAGCGTGGGGACTAGCAACTACGAGCAGTACTTC. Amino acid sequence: CASSVGTSNYEQYF.

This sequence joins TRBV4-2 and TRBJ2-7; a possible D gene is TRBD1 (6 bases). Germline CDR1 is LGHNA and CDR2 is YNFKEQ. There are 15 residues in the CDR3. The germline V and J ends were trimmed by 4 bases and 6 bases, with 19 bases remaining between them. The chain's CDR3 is CASSPYGQGSPEQYF. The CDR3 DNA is TGTGCCAGCAGCCCCTACGGTCAGGGGTCCCCCGAGCAGTACTTC.

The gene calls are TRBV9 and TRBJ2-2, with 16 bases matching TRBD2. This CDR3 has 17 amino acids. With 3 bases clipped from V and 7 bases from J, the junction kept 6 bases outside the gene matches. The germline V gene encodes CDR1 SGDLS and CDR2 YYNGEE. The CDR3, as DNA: TGTGCCAGCAGCGAGGGACTAGCGGGAGGGCGGAGCGGGGAGCTGTTTTTT. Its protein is CASSEGLAGGRSGELFF.

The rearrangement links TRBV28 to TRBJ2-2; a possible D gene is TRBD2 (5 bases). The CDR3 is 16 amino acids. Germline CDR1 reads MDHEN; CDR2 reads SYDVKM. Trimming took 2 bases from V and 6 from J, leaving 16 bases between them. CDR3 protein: CASSLGEEARAGELFF. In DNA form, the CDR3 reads TGTGCCAGCAGTTTAGGAGAGGAAGCGCGGGCCGGGGAGCTGTTTTTT.

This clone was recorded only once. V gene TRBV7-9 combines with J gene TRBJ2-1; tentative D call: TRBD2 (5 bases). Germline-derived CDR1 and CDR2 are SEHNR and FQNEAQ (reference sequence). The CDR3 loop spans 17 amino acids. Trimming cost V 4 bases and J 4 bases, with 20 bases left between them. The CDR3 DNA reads TGTGCCAGCAGCTCCAAGTCCGGGCCAAGGGAGTACAATGAGCAGTTCTTC. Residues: CASSSKSGPREYNEQFF.

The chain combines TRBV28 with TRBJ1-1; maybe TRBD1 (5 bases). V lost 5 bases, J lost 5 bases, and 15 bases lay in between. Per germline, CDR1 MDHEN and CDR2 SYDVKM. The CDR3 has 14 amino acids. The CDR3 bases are TGTGCCAGCAGTCCCCGGTGGGGGGGAACTGAAGCTTTCTTT. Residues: CASSPRWGGTEAFF.

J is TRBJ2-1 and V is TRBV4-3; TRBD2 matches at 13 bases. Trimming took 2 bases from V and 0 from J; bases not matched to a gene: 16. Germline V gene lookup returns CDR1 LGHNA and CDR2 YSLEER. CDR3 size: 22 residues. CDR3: CASSQPHGTGTSGIPSYNEQFF. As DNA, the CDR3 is TGCGCCAGCAGCCAACCACATGGGACCGGGACTAGCGGGATTCCCTCCTACAATGAGCAGTTCTTC.

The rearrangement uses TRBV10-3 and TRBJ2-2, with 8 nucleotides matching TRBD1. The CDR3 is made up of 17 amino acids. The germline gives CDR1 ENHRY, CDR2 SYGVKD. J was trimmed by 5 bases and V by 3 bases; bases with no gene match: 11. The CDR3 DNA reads TGTGCCATCAGTGACGCTAGGACAGGGAGGAGGACCGGGGAGCTGTTTTTT. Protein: CAISDARTGRRTGELFF.

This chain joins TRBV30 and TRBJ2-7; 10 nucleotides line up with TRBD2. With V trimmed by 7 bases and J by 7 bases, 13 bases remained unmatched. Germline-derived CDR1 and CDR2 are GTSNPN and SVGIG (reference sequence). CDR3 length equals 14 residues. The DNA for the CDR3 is TGTGCCTACAATAGCGGGAGGCCTCGGGGGGAGCAGTACTTC. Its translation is CAYNSGRPRGEQYF.

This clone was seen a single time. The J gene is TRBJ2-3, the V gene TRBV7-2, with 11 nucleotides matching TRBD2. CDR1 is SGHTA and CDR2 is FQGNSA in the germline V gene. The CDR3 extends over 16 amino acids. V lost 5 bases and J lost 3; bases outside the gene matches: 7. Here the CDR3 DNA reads TGTGCCAGCAGCCATAGCGGGAGGGGGTGGACAGATACGCAGTATTTT. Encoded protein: CASSHSGRGWTDTQYF.

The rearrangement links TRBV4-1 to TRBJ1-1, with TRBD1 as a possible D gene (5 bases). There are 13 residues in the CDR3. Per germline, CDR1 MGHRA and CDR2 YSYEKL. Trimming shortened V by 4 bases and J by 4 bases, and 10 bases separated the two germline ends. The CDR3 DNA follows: TGCGCCAGCAGCCTTCCAGGGCCCACTGAAGCTTTCTTT. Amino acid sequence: CASSLPGPTEAFF.

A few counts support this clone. CDR3 sequence reads: CAISESSNYEQYF. CDR3 sequence (DNA): TGTGCCATCAGTGAGTCGAGTAACTACGAGCAGTACTTC. This chain joins TRBV10-3 and TRBJ2-7, with unresolved D. The V and J ends lost 0 bases and 3 bases respectively, with 6 bases between them. The germline gives CDR1 ENHRY, CDR2 SYGVKD. This CDR3 has 13 amino acids.

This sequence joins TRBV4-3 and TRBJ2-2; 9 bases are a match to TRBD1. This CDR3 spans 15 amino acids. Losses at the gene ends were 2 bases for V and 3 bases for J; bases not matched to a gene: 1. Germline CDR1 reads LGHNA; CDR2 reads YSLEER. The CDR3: CASSQWTGDTGELFF. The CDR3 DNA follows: TGCGCCAGCAGCCAATGGACAGGGGACACCGGGGAGCTGTTTTTT.